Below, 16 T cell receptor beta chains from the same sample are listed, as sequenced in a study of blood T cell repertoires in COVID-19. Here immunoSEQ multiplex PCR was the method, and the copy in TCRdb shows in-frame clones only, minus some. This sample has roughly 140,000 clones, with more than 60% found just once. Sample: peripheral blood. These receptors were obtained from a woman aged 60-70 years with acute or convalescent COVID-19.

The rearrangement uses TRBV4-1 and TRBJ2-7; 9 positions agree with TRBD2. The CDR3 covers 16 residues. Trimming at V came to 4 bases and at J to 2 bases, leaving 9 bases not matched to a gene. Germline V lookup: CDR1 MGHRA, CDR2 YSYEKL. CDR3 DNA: TGCGCCAGCAGCCCCTCTCCTAGCGGGACTCCCTACGAGCAGTACTTC. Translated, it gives CASSPSPSGTPYEQYF.

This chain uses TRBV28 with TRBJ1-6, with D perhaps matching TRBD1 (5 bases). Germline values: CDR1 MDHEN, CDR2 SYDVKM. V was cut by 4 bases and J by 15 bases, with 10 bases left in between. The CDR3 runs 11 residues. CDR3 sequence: CASSWTNLLHF. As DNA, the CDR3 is TGTGCCAGCAGTTGGACAAATCTCCTCCACTTT.

In DNA, the CDR3 is TGTGCCAGCAGTTTACTAGGGGGCAGGCAGAATCAGCCCCAGCATTTT. The encoded protein is CASSLLGGRQNQPQHF. The V and J genes are TRBV27 and TRBJ1-5; TRBD1 aligns across 7 bases. The length of the CDR3 is 16 residues. The germline gives CDR1 MNHEY, CDR2 SMNVEV (reference sequence). V was clipped by 2 bases and J by 4 bases; unmatched bases: 8.

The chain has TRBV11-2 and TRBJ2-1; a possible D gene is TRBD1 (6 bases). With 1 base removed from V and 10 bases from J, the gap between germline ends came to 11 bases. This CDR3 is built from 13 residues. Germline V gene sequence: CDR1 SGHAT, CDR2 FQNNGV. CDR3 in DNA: TGTGCCAGCAGCTTAGGGGGGCTTCGGGAGCAGTTCTTC. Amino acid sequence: CASSLGGLREQFF.

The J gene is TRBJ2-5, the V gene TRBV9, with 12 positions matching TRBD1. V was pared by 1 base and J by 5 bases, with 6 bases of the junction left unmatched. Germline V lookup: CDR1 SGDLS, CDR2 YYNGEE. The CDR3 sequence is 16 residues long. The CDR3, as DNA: TGTGCCAGCAGCGTATGGGGGACAGGGGGCATTGAGACCCAGTACTTC. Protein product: CASSVWGTGGIETQYF.

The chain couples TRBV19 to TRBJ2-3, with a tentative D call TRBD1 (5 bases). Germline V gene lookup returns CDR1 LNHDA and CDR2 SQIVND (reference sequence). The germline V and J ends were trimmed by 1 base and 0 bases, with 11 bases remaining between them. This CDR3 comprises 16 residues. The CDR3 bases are TGTGCCAGTAGTATAGGCTCAGGGATGAGCACAGATACGCAGTATTTT. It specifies CASSIGSGMSTDTQYF.

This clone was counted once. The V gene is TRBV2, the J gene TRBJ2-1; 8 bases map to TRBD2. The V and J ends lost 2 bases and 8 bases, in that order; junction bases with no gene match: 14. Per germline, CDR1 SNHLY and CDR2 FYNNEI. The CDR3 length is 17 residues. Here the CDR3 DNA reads TGTGCCAGCAGTGAAATTTGGGGACTAGGGCCTGGGGATGAGCAGTTCTTC. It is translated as CASSEIWGLGPGDEQFF.

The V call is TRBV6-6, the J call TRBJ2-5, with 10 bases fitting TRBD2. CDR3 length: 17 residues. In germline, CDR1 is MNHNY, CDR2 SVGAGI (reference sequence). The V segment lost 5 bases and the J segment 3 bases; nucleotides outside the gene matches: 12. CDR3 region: CASSPRTSGDLEETQYF. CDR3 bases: TGTGCCAGCAGTCCCAGGACTAGCGGAGATCTAGAAGAGACCCAGTACTTC.

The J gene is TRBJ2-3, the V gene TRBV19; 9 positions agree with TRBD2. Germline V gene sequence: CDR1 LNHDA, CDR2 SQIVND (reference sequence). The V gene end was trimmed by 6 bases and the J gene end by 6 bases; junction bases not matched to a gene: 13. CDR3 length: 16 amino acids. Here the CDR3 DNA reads TGTGCCAGTAGCTTTGGACTAGCGAGGTCTGTTGATACGCAGTATTTT. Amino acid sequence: CASSFGLARSVDTQYF.

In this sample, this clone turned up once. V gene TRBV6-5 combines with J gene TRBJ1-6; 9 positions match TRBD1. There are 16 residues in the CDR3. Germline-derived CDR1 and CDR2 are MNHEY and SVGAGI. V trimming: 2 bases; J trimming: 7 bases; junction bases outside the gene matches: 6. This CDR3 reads CASSYRTGVRNSPLHF. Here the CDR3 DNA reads TGTGCCAGCAGTTACCGGACAGGGGTTCGGAATTCACCCCTCCACTTT.

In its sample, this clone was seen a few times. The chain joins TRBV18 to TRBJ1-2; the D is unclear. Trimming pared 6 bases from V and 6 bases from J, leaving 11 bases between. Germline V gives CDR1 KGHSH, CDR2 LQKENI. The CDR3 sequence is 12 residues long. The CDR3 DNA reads TGTGCCAGCTCTAGGACTGGTGATGGCTACACCTTC. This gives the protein CASSRTGDGYTF.

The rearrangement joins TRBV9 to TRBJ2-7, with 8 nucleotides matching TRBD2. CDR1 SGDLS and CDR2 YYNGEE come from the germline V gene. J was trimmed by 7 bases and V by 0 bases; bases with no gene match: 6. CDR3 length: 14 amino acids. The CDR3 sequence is CASSVGLAGWEQYF. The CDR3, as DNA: TGTGCCAGCAGCGTAGGGCTAGCGGGTTGGGAGCAGTACTTC.

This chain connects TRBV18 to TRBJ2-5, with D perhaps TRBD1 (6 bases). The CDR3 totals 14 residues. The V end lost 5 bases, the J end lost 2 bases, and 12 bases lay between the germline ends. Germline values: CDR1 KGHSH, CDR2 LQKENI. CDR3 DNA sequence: TGTGCCAGCTCAACTACCACAGGGCAAGAGACCCAGTACTTC. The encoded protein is CASSTTTGQETQYF.

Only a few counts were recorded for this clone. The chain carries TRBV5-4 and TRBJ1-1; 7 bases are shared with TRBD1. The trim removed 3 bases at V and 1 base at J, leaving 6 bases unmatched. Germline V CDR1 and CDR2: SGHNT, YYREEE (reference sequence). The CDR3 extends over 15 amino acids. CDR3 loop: CASSWGTVGNTEAFF. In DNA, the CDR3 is TGTGCCAGCAGCTGGGGGACAGTCGGGAACACTGAAGCTTTCTTT.

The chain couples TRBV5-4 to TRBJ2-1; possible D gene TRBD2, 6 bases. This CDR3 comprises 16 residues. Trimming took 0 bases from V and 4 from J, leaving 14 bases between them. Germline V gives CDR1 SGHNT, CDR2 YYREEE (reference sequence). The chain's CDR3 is CASSLVVDYNYNEQFF. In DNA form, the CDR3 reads TGTGCCAGCAGCTTGGTAGTGGACTACAATTACAATGAGCAGTTCTTC. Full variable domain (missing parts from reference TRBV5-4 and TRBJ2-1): ETGVTQSPTHLIKTRGQQVTLRCSSQSGHNTVSWYQQALGQGPQFIFQYYREEENGRGNFPPRFSGLQFPNYSSELNVNALELDDSALYLCASSLVVDYNYNEQFFGPGTRLTVL.

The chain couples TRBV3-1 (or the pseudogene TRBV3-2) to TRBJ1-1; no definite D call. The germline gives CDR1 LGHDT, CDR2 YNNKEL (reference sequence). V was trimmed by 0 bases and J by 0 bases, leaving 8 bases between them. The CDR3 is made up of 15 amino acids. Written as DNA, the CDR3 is TGTGCCAGCAGCCAAGAGTCCACACTGAACACTGAAGCTTTCTTT. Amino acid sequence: CASSQESTLNTEAFF.